Sequencing of this TCR beta chain was carried out in a study of blood T cell repertoires in COVID-19. V shed 3 bases and J shed 3 bases, with 3 bases lying between them. Germline CDR1 and CDR2: SGHNT and YENEEA. This CDR3 is 12 amino acids long. The table came from immunoSEQ multiplex PCR; TCRdb's copy has only in-frame clones and leaves some out. Among 250,000 or so clones listed, about four fifths were seen once. The V gene is TRBV11-3, the J gene TRBJ1-3; D remains unclear. The clonotype comes from a woman between 40 and 50 years old who had recovered from COVID-19. Sequencing was performed on peripheral blood. The CDR3 DNA reads TGTGCCAGCAGCTTCGTTGGAAACACCATATATTTT. It is translated as CASSFVGNTIYF.